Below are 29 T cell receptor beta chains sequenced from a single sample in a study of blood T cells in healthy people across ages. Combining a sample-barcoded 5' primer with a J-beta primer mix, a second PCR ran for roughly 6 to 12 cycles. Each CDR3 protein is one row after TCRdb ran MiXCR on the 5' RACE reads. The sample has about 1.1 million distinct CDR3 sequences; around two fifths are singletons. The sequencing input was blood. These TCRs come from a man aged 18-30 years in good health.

The CDR3, as DNA: TGTGCCAGCAGTGAAGGCCAGGCCGATAATTCACCCCTCCACTTT. Amino acid sequence: CASSEGQADNSPLHF. The chain has TRBV2 and TRBJ1-6; D remains ambiguous. V lost 1 base, J lost 5 bases, and 9 bases lay in between. CDR1 is SNHLY and CDR2 is FYNNEI in the germline V gene. The CDR3 length is 15 residues.

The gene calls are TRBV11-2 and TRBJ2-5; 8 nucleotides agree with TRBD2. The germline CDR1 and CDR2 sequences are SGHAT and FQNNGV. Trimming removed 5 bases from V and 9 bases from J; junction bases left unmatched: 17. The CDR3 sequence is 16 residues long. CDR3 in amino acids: CASSRFGGAVVEAQYF. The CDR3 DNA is TGTGCCAGCAGCAGGTTCGGGGGGGCTGTTGTGGAGGCCCAGTACTTC.

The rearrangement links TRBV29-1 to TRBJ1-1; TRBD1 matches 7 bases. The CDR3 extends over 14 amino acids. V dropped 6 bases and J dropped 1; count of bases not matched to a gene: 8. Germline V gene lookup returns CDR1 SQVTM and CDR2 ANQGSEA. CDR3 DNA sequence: TGCAGCGTCCGGGGTCGGACAGGGAACACTGAAGCTTTCTTT. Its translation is CSVRGRTGNTEAFF. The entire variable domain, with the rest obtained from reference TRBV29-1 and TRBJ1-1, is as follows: SAVISQKPSRDICQRGTSLTIQCQVDSQVTMMFWYRQQPGQSLTLIATANQGSEATYESGFVIDKFPISRPNLTFSTLTVSNMSPEDSSIYLCSVRGRTGNTEAFFGQGTRLTVV.

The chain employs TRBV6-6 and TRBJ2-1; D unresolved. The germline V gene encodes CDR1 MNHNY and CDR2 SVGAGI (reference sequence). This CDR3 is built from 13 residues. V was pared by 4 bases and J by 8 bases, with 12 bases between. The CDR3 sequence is CASSSLFWYEQFF. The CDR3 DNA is TGTGCCAGCAGTTCCCTCTTTTGGTATGAGCAGTTCTTC.

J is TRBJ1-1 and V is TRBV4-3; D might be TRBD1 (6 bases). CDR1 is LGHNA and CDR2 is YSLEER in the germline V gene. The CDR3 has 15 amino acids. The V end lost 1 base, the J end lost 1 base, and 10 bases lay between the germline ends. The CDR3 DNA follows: TGCGCCAGCAGCCAAGGCTACAGGGCGAACACTGAAGCTTTCTTT. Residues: CASSQGYRANTEAFF.

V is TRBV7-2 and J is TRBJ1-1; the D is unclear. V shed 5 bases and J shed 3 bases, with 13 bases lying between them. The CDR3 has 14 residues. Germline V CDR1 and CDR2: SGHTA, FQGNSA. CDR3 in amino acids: CASSRLVVDTEAFF. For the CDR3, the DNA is TGTGCCAGCAGCCGACTCGTGGTAGACACTGAAGCTTTCTTT.

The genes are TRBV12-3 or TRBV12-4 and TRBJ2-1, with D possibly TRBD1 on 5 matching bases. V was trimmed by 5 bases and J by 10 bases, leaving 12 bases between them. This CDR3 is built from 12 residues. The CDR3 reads CASSPQGEEQFF. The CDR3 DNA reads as TGTGCCAGCAGTCCCCAGGGCGAGGAGCAGTTCTTC.

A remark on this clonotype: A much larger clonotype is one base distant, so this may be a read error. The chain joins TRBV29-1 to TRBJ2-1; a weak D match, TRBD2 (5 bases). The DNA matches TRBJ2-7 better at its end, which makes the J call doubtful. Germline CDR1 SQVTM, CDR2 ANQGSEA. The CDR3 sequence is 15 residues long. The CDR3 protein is CSVEPPGSSYNEQYF. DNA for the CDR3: TGCAGCGTTGAACCCCCGGGGAGCTCCTACAATGAGCAGTACTTC.

CDR3 bases: TGTGCCAGCAGAACAGACGATGGCTACACCTTC. It codes for CASRTDDGYTF. This chain uses TRBV6-5 with TRBJ1-2; D is ambiguous. V lost 6 bases to trimming and J lost 6 bases, with 8 bases between them. Germline V gene data show CDR1 as MNHEY and CDR2 as SVGAGI. The length of the CDR3 is 11 residues.

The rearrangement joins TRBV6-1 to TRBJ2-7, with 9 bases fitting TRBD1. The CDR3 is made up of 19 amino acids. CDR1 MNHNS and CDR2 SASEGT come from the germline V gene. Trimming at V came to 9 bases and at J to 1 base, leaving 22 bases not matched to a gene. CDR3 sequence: CASQRGTGSLAVLSYEQYF. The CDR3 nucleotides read TGTGCCAGTCAAAGAGGGACAGGGTCATTGGCAGTCTTATCCTACGAGCAGTACTTC.

CDR3 bases: TGTGCCAGCAGCTCCGGGACAGCTTTCAATGAGCAGTTCTTC. Its protein product is CASSSGTAFNEQFF. The V gene is TRBV28, the J gene TRBJ2-1; 7 bases are a match to TRBD1. The J segment lost 6 bases and the V segment lost 6 bases, leaving 8 bases of the junction unmatched. The germline CDR1 and CDR2 sequences are MDHEN and SYDVKM. The CDR3 covers 14 residues.

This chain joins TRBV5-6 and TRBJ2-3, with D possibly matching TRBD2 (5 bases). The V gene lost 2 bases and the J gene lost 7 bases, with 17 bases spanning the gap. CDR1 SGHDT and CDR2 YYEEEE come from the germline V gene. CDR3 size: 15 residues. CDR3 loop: CASSFNGVPGNTQYF. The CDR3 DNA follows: TGTGCCAGCAGCTTTAACGGGGTACCCGGGAATACGCAGTATTTT. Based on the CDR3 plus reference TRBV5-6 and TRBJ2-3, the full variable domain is DAGVTQSPTHLIKTRGQQVTLRCSPKSGHDTVSWYQQALGQGPQFIFQYYEEEERQRGNFPDRFSGHQFPNYSSELNVNALLLGDSALYLCASSFNGVPGNTQYFGPGTRLTVL.

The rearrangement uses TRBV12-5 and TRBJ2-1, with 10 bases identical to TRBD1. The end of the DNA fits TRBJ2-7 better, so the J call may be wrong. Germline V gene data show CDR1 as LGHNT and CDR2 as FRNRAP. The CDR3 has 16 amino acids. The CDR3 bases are TGTGCTAGTGGTCCCCGTGACAGGGGGCCCTCCTACGAGCAGTACTTC. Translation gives CASGPRDRGPSYEQYF.

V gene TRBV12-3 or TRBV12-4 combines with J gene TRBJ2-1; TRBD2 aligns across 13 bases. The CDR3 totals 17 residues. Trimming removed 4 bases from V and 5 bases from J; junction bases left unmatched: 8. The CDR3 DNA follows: TGTGCCAGCAGTTCCCGACTAGCGGGGGGTTTGCACAATGAGCAGTTCTTC. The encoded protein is CASSSRLAGGLHNEQFF.

Here the CDR3 DNA reads TGTGCCAGCACGGCAGGCTTGTACACTGAAGCTTTCTTT. As protein: CASTAGLYTEAFF. The chain links TRBV12-1 to TRBJ1-1. TRBV12-1 is termed a pseudogene. The CDR3 covers 13 residues.

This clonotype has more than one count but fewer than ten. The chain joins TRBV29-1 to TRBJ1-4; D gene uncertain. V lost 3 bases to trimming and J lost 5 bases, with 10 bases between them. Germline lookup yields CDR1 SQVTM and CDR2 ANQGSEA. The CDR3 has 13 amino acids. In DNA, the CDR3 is TGCAGCGTTGAGGCAGAGATAAATGAAAAACTGTTTTTT. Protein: CSVEAEINEKLFF.

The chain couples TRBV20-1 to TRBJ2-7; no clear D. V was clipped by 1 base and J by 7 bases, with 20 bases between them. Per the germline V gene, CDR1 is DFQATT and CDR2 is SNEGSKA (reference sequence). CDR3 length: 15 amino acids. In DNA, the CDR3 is TGCAGTGCTAGAGGCCCGGGCAGTAGCTACAATGAGCAGTACTTC. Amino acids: CSARGPGSSYNEQYF.

The DNA of the CDR3 is TGTGCCAGCAGCCCCGCCAGGAGCGGGACCGGGGAGCTGTTTTTT. Amino acid sequence: CASSPARSGTGELFF. The J gene is TRBJ2-2, the V gene TRBV7-2, with a possible D match to TRBD2 (6 bases). Deletions cut 5 bases from V and 5 bases from J, with 15 bases between. CDR3 length equals 15 residues. Germline values: CDR1 SGHTA, CDR2 FQGNSA.

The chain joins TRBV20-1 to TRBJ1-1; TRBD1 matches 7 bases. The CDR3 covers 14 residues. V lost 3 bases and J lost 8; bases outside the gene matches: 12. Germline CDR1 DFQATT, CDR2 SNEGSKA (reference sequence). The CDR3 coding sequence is TGCAGTGCTAGGATCGGACAGGCTAAATCAGAAGCTTTCTTT. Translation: CSARIGQAKSEAFF.

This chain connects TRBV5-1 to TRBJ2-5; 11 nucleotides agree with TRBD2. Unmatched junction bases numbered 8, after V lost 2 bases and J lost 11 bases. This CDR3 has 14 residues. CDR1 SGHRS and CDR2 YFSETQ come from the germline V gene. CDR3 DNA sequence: TGCGCCAGCAGCTTAGGACTAGCGGGCCCTAAGCAGTACTTC. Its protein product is CASSLGLAGPKQYF. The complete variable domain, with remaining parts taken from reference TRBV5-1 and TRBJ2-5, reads KAGVTQTPRYLIKTRGQQVTLSCSPISGHRSVSWYQQTPGQGLQFLFEYFSETQRNKGNFPGRFSGRQFSNSRSEMNVSTLELGDSALYLCASSLGLAGPKQYFGPGTRLLVL.

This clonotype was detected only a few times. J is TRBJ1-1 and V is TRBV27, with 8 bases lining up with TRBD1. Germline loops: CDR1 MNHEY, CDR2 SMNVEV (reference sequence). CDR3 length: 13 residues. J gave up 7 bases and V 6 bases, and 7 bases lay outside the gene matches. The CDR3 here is CASRRTGRREAFF. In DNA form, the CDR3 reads TGTGCCAGCAGAAGGACAGGGAGACGTGAAGCTTTCTTT.

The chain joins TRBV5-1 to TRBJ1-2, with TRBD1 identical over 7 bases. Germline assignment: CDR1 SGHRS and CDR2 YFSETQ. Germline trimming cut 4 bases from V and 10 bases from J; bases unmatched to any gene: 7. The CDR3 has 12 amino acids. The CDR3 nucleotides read TGCGCCAGCAGCACCTGGGACAGCGACTACACCTTC. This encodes CASSTWDSDYTF.

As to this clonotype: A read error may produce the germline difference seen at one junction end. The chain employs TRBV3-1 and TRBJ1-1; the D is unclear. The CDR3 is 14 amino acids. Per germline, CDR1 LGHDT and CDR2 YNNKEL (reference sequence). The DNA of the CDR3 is TGTGCCAGCAGCCCCCTAGGGCCAAGGACTGAAACTTTCTTT. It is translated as CASSPLGPRTETFF.

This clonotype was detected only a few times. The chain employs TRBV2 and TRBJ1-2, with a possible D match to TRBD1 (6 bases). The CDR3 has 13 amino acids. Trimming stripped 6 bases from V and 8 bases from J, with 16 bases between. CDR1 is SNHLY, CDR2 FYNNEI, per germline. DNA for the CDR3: TGTGCCAGCAGAGGGTACAGGGCTGGAGGCTACACCTTC. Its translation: CASRGYRAGGYTF.

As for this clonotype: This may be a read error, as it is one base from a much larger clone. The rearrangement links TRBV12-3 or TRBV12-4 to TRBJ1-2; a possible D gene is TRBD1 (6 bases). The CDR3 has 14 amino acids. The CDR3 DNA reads TGTGTCAGCAACCAGGGGAGGACGAACTATGGCTACACCTTC. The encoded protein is CVSNQGRTNYGYTF.

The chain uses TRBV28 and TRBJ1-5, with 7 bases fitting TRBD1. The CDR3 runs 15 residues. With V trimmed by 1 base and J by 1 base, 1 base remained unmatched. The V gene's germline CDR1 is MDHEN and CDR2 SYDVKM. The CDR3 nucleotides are TGTGCCAGCAGTTTATTCAGGGGGAGCAATCAGCCCCAGCATTTT. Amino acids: CASSLFRGSNQPQHF.

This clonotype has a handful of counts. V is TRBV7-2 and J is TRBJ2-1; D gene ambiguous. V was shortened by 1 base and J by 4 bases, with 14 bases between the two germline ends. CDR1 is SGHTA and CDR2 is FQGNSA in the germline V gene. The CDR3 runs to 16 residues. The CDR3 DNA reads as TGTGCCAGCAGCTTAGGGGCGGCGCCCGTTTACAATGAGCAGTTCTTC. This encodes CASSLGAAPVYNEQFF.

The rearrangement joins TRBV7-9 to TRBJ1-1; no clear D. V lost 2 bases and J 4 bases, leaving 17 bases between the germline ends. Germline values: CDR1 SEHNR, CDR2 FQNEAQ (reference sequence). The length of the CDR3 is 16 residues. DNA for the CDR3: TGTGCCAGCAGCTTATACGGCAGATCAAATGGCACTGAAGCTTTCTTT. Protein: CASSLYGRSNGTEAFF. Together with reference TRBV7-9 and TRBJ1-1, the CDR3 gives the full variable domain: DTGVSQNPRHKITKRGQNVTFRCDPISEHNRLYWYRQTLGQGPEFLTYFQNEAQLEKSRLLSDRFSAERPKGSFSTLEIQRTEQGDSAMYLCASSLYGRSNGTEAFFGQGTRLTVV.

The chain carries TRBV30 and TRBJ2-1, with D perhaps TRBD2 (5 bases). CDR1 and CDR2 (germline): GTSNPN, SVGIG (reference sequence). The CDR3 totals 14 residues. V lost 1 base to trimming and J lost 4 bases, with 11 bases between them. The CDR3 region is CAWSGRGLYNEQFF. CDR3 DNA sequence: TGTGCCTGGAGTGGTCGGGGATTATACAATGAGCAGTTCTTC.